This TCR beta chain was recorded in a study of T cells after yellow fever vaccination. About the research overall: Preparation of fractions with low cell numbers was performed using SMART-Seq v4 Ultra Low Input. Regarding the study as a whole: Most clones from primary vaccination resurfaced after the booster (approximately 97% CD4, approximately 87% CD8). When the response was secondary, it was weaker but reached its peak faster, day 5 versus 15.

In TCRdb, the 5' RACE reads were re-called with MiXCR into one record per CDR3 protein. The table includes 300,000 to 400,000 distinct CDR3 sequences, almost 4% detected once. On this clonotype itself: As yet, its antigen is unknown.

The specimen comprised PBMCs, sampled 5 days after the yellow fever booster vaccination. The TCR sequence derives from a man aged 18 to 29 who received the YFV17D yellow fever vaccine.

CDR3 nucleotides: TGTGCCAGCAGCGGGGTTAAGGGACATAATCTAAATCAGCCCCAGCATTTT. This translates into CASSGVKGHNLNQPQHF. This sequence joins TRBV7-2 and TRBJ1-5, with D tentatively TRBD1 (6 bases). Looked up from germline, CDR1 is SGHTA and CDR2 is FQGNSA. V gave up 5 bases and J gave up 4 bases, with 21 bases separating them. The CDR3 contains 17 residues.